Detailed here is one T cell receptor beta chain. Its target is unknown. The protocol was immunoSEQ multiplex PCR, while the TCRdb copy is restricted to in-frame clones and leaves out a portion. The sample lists about 40,000 clones, approximately 90% occurring once. The CDR3 length is 12 residues. Trimming took off 3 bases at V and 11 bases at J, with 13 bases between the two ends. Germline V lookup: CDR1 MDHEN, CDR2 SYDVKM. This entry comes from a study of OX40 agonist ivuxolimab in advanced cancers. At the level of the study: Patients were treated with intravenous ivuxolimab, dosed at 0.01 to 10 mg/kg and infused every 2 weeks. Study observations and caveats: More expanded clones were found, on average, in CD8+ than in CD4+ T cells.

The clonotype was recovered from an adult with an advanced solid tumor such as melanoma, head and neck, liver or kidney cancer. This sample comprised CD4+ or CD8+ T cells sorted from blood, obtained in a trial of the OX40 agonist ivuxolimab. The rearrangement joins TRBV28 to TRBJ1-1, with D tentatively TRBD1 (5 bases). The chain's CDR3 is CASSFVNRQAFF. CDR3 DNA: TGTGCCAGCAGTTTCGTCAACAGACAGGCTTTCTTT.